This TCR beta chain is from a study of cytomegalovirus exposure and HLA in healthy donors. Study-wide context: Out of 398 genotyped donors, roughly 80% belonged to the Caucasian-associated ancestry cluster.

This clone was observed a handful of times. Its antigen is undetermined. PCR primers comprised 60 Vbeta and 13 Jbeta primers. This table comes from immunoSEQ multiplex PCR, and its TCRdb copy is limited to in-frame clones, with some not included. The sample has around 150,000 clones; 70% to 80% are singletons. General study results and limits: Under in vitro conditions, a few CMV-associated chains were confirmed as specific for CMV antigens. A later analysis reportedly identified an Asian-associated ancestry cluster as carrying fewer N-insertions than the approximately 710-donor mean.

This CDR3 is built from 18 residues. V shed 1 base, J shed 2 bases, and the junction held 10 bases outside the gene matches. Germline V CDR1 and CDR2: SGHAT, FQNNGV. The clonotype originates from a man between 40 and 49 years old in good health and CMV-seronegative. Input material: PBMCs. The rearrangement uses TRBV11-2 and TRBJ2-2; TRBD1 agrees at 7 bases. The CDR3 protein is CASSLGPTGTENTGELFF. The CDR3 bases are TGTGCCAGCAGCTTAGGCCCTACCGGGACAGAAAACACCGGGGAGCTGTTTTTT.